This T cell receptor beta chain is drawn from a study of blood T cell repertoires in COVID-19. Overall study: The study drew acute and convalescent COVID-19 samples from the United States, Italy and Spain. From T cells, B-cell-depleted T cells, or PBMCs came the material, which was cDNA or gDNA.

CDR1 and CDR2 (germline): MGHRA, YSYEKL. The CDR3 has 18 residues. Trimming cost V 0 bases and J 4 bases; bases outside gene matches: 7. In the study's own analysis: The authors estimated nucleated cell counts from reference gene primer amplification. Some clones are missing from TCRdb's copy, which holds only in-frame ones; the method was immunoSEQ multiplex PCR. That table gives V, J and clone size, and the DNA gave D and trimming. The sample lists about 320,000 clones, 85% occurring once. The study recruited people aged about 18 to 95 years across more than 20 US areas. The sequenced sample consisted of PBMCs or T cells enriched from blood (not recorded which). The source is a woman aged 25-40 years who had been exposed to COVID-19. This rearrangement joins TRBV4-1 to TRBJ2-4; 12 bases line up with TRBD2. Here the CDR3 reads CASSQEPSGRAGKNIQYF. The CDR3 coding sequence is TGCGCCAGCAGCCAAGAGCCTAGCGGGAGGGCCGGGAAAAACATTCAGTACTTC.